This entry is about one TCR beta chain. This sample is part of a study of memory CD4+ T cells and cytomegalovirus serostatus. Single viable CD3+CD4+CD8-CD45RO+ cells were sorted as the memory CD4+ T cells. Germline loops: CDR1 SGHNT, CDR2 YENEEA. Trimming took 3 bases from V and 7 from J; bases not matched to a gene: 3. The CDR3 runs 13 residues. Using immunoSEQ multiplex PCR, the repertoire was profiled, and TCRdb retains in-frame clones only, with some absent. The profile covers about 25,000 clones, with more than 60% appearing a single time and about 0.66% taken by the ten largest. This sequence was found in an adult in good health and CMV-seronegative. The chain has TRBV11-3 and TRBJ2-1, with TRBD1 identical over 7 bases. The specimen was memory CD4+ T cells from blood. The CDR3 nucleotides read TGTGCCAGCAGCTTCGGGACAGAGAATGAGCAGTTCTTC. Translating gives CASSFGTENEQFF.